This is a list of T cell receptor beta chains from one sample in a study of beta chain features in type 1 diabetes. Profiled with immunoSEQ multiplex PCR; TCRdb holds only in-frame clones, not every one. The sample includes more than 350,000 clones, roughly 10% of them seen just once. Sequenced input: naive CD4+ T cells from blood. These receptors came from a woman younger than 30 in good health. CDR3s include the opening cysteine and the closing phenylalanine or tryptophan. Each record gives: J gene, clone size, V gene, D gene, CDR3 DNA, CDR3 protein. D genes are given only for firm matches. A clone size is listed for some rows: how often the clone was seen (once, few, many), or a class if it is expanded.

J gene: TRBJ2-5
clone size: -
V gene: TRBV4-2
D gene: TRBD2
CDR3 DNA: TGTGCCAGCAGCCTCGGGGGGGCCGAAGAGACCCAGTACTTC
CDR3 protein: CASSLGGAEETQYF

J gene: TRBJ2-1
clone size: -
V gene: TRBV7-9
D gene: -
CDR3 DNA: TGTGCCAGTAGCCGAGGGGGGTTCTACAATGAGCAGTTCTTC
CDR3 protein: CASSRGGFYNEQFF

J gene: TRBJ2-3
clone size: -
V gene: TRBV4-3
D gene: TRBD2
CDR3 DNA: TGCGCCAGCAGCCCGCGACTAGCGGGGGGGTACACAGATACGCAGTATTTT
CDR3 protein: CASSPRLAGGYTDTQYF

J gene: TRBJ1-2
clone size: few
V gene: TRBV30
D gene: -
CDR3 DNA: TGTGCCTGGAGTCCGGGGGTTGGTGGCTACACCTTC
CDR3 protein: CAWSPGVGGYTF

J gene: TRBJ2-1
clone size: -
V gene: TRBV7-2
D gene: TRBD1
CDR3 DNA: TGTGCCAGCAGCCGCATGACAGGGGACAATGAGCAGTTCTTC
CDR3 protein: CASSRMTGDNEQFF

J gene: TRBJ1-3
clone size: few
V gene: TRBV5-4
D gene: -
CDR3 DNA: TGTGCCAGCAGCTTGGCGGGGGACTCTGGAAACACCATATATTTT
CDR3 protein: CASSLAGDSGNTIYF

J gene: TRBJ2-2
clone size: -
V gene: TRBV5-1
D gene: TRBD1
CDR3 DNA: TGCGCCAGCAGCTCGGGGACAGGTCCCACCGGGGAGCTGTTTTTT
CDR3 protein: CASSSGTGPTGELFF

J gene: TRBJ1-1
clone size: few
V gene: TRBV15
D gene: -
CDR3 DNA: TGTGCCACCAGGAACGACAGACAGAACACTGAAGCTTTCTTT
CDR3 protein: CATRNDRQNTEAFF

J gene: TRBJ1-1
clone size: few
V gene: TRBV2
D gene: -
CDR3 DNA: TGTGCCAGCGGCATATCCCAGAACACTGAAGCTTTCTTT
CDR3 protein: CASGISQNTEAFF

J gene: TRBJ1-2
clone size: -
V gene: TRBV10-3
D gene: -
CDR3 DNA: TGTGCCATCAGGGGAGTATCGGGTGGATGGGATGGCTACACCTTC
CDR3 protein: CAIRGVSGGWDGYTF

J gene: TRBJ2-2
clone size: -
V gene: TRBV5-1
D gene: -
CDR3 DNA: TGCGCCAGCAGCTTCCCGAACACCGGGGAGCTGTTTTTT
CDR3 protein: CASSFPNTGELFF

J gene: TRBJ2-1
clone size: few
V gene: TRBV29-1
D gene: -
CDR3 DNA: TGCAGCGTTGAGACGGGCCCAGGGCAGTTCTTC
CDR3 protein: CSVETGPGQFF

J gene: TRBJ2-5
clone size: few
V gene: TRBV5-1
D gene: TRBD2
CDR3 DNA: TGCGCCAGCAGCCCCGGGACTAGCGGGAGGTTCCAAGAGACCCAGTACTTC
CDR3 protein: CASSPGTSGRFQETQYF

J gene: TRBJ2-1
clone size: few
V gene: TRBV9
D gene: TRBD2
CDR3 DNA: TGTGCCAGCAGCGTAAGCGGGGTCTACAATGAGCAGTTCTTC
CDR3 protein: CASSVSGVYNEQFF

J gene: TRBJ2-5
clone size: -
V gene: TRBV30
D gene: -
CDR3 DNA: TGTGCCTGGAGTGTACGTCAGACCCAGTACTTC
CDR3 protein: CAWSVRQTQYF

J gene: TRBJ1-2
clone size: few
V gene: TRBV7-9
D gene: -
CDR3 DNA: TGTGCCAGCAGCCCCCCGGGCCTTACTTATGGCTACACCTTC
CDR3 protein: CASSPPGLTYGYTF

J gene: TRBJ2-1
clone size: few
V gene: TRBV7-8
D gene: -
CDR3 DNA: TGTGCCAGCAGCTTAGCGAACATACAGAGCAATGAGCAGTTCTTC
CDR3 protein: CASSLANIQSNEQFF

J gene: TRBJ2-5
clone size: few
V gene: TRBV2
D gene: -
CDR3 DNA: TGTGCCAGCAGTGAAGAGGAGGGGAAAGAGACCCAGTACTTC
CDR3 protein: CASSEEEGKETQYF

J gene: TRBJ1-1
clone size: -
V gene: TRBV7-9
D gene: -
CDR3 DNA: TGTGCCAGCAGCCACAAACAAATCACTGAAGCTTTCTTT
CDR3 protein: CASSHKQITEAFF

J gene: TRBJ2-1
clone size: -
V gene: TRBV28
D gene: -
CDR3 DNA: TGTGCCAGCAGTTTAGGACACAGTGAGCAGTTCTTC
CDR3 protein: CASSLGHSEQFF

J gene: TRBJ2-5
clone size: few
V gene: TRBV30
D gene: -
CDR3 DNA: TGTGCCTGGAGTGTACTGGGGACCCAAGAGACCCAGTACTTC
CDR3 protein: CAWSVLGTQETQYF

J gene: TRBJ2-7
clone size: -
V gene: TRBV7-9
D gene: TRBD1
CDR3 DNA: TGTGCCAGCAGACCCGGGACAGGGCCCTACGAGCAGTACTTC
CDR3 protein: CASRPGTGPYEQYF

J gene: TRBJ1-6
clone size: -
V gene: TRBV18
D gene: TRBD1
CDR3 DNA: TGTGCCAGCTCGTTAACAGGGGATGCACCCCTCCACTTT
CDR3 protein: CASSLTGDAPLHF

J gene: TRBJ1-2
clone size: few
V gene: TRBV29-1
D gene: TRBD1
CDR3 DNA: TGCAGCGTTGTAAGAGCGGGACAGGGAAGGAGTGGCTACACCTTC
CDR3 protein: CSVVRAGQGRSGYTF

J gene: TRBJ2-1
clone size: -
V gene: TRBV29-1
D gene: TRBD2
CDR3 DNA: TGCAGCGTTGAAGATGGGGCTGCGGGGGTCTACAATGAGCAGTTCTTC
CDR3 protein: CSVEDGAAGVYNEQFF